This T cell receptor (beta chain) was identified during a study of blood T cell repertoires in COVID-19. Study as a whole: The samples span acute and convalescent COVID-19 from the United States, Italy and Spain. T cells, B-cell-depleted T cells, or PBMCs provided the cDNA or gDNA that served as material.

TCRdb keeps only in-frame clones here, not all; method: immunoSEQ multiplex PCR. The table records 300,000 to 400,000 clones, around 89% of them present only once. This CDR3 contains 16 residues. CDR1 and CDR2 (germline): LNHNV, YYDKDF (reference sequence). With 0 bases clipped from V and 8 bases from J, the junction kept 6 bases outside the gene matches. The clonotype originates from a woman aged 25 to 39 with COVID-19, enrolled during active disease. Source material: peripheral blood. The chain couples TRBV15 to TRBJ2-2, with TRBD2 identical over 10 bases. Written as DNA, the CDR3 is TGTGCCACCAGCAGAGAAGCGGGAGGGCCGAGGGGGGAGCTGTTTTTT. This codes for CATSREAGGPRGELFF.